This TCR beta chain was retrieved from a study of cytomegalovirus exposure and HLA in healthy donors. Looked up from germline, CDR1 is LNHDA and CDR2 is SQIVND (reference sequence). The CDR3 is made up of 15 amino acids. J was trimmed by 0 bases and V by 7 bases; bases with no gene match: 7. Regarding this clone: What it recognizes is unknown.

The PCR contained 60 Vbeta and 13 Jbeta primers. Measured with immunoSEQ multiplex PCR; TCRdb has only the in-frame clones, and not every one. This table has about 89,000 clones, 63% appearing once. Study results and limitations: Follow-up analysis later connected one missense variant in DCLRE1C with trimming of TCR beta V- and J-genes.

What was sequenced was PBMCs. The gene calls are TRBV19 and TRBJ2-3; 7 bases are shared with TRBD1. This receptor was identified in a woman in her 30s in good health and CMV-seronegative. For the CDR3, the DNA is TGTGCCAGTAAATTGACGACAGGGAGCACAGATACGCAGTATTTT. It is translated as CASKLTTGSTDTQYF.